This T cell receptor beta chain appears in the sequencing data of a study of Ad26.COV2.S vaccination and SARS-CoV-2 variants. Study as a whole: Ad26.COV2.S was injected intramuscularly once or twice, 56 days apart. Findings and limits, study-wide: The study found similar non-spike TCR breadth in vaccine and placebo recipients. Placebo recipients had lower spike-specific TCR breadth than vaccine recipients.

Between the trimmed V and J ends, which lost 3 bases and 8 bases, there was a span of 13 bases. CDR1 is ENHRY and CDR2 is SYGVKD in the germline V gene. This CDR3 has 14 amino acids. In the case of this clone: The antigen remains undetermined. Distinct nucleotide sequences in the sample also encode this CDR3.

Measured with immunoSEQ multiplex PCR; TCRdb has only the in-frame clones, and not every one. This table holds more than 300,000 clones, about 88% found once. Treatment indicated: 15 to 20 received Ad26.COV2.S at low or high dose, single or two shots; about five received placebo; per-sample allocation not given. Sampling was done on day 63 after the first vaccine or placebo injection. This adult donor, from Boston, was 18-55 years old. Sequencing was performed on peripheral blood, taken in a trial of Ad26.COV2.S vaccine versus placebo. The chain uses TRBV10-3 and TRBJ1-4; D is perhaps TRBD1 (6 bases). The sequence derives from a person between 18 and 59 years old who received the Ad26.COV2.S COVID-19 vaccine or a placebo. CDR3 amino acids: CAISEGGGGEKLFF. CDR3 DNA: TGTGCCATCAGTGAAGGAGGGGGTGGCGAAAAACTGTTTTTT.